This note documents a single TCR beta chain sequence. Assay used: immunoSEQ multiplex PCR; TCRdb lists only in-frame clones, some missing. This table holds fewer than 85,000 clones, about 83% found once. V lost 3 bases and J lost 8, with 16 bases in between. CDR1 is LNHDA and CDR2 is SQIVND in the germline V gene (reference sequence). This CDR3 contains 14 residues. These data are taken from a study of OX40 agonist ivuxolimab in advanced cancers. The sequencing used CD4+ or CD8+ T cells sorted from blood, collected in a trial of the OX40 agonist ivuxolimab. The TCR sequence derives from an adult with an advanced solid tumor such as melanoma, head and neck, liver or kidney cancer. This chain uses TRBV19 with TRBJ1-2; TRBD1 might be the D (5 bases). The CDR3 sequence: CASSMGQGMGGYTF. Written as DNA, the CDR3 is TGTGCCAGTAGTATGGGGCAGGGAATGGGAGGCTACACCTTC.